This paragraph reports one T cell receptor beta chain. The antigen is undetermined. The repertoire was sequenced with immunoSEQ multiplex PCR; TCRdb's copy has only in-frame clones and lacks some. The table records under 200,000 clones, 95% to 97% of them present only once. These data are taken from a study of cytomegalovirus exposure and HLA in healthy donors. Study findings and constraints: The study found most TCR sequences rare, yet found some public TCRs in many donors. The TCR clusters that emerged in the first cohort tended, a later analysis found, to co-occur in the approximately 110 validation repertoires. Specificity for CMV antigens was confirmed in vitro for three of the CMV-associated chains.

The CDR3 is 12 amino acids. Between the trimmed V and J ends, which lost 0 bases and 3 bases, there was a span of 3 bases. The germline gives CDR1 LNHNV, CDR2 YYDKDF (reference sequence). The donors were members of the validation cohort comprising about 130 subjects, separate from the approximately 710-subject first cohort. V gene TRBV15 combines with J gene TRBJ2-7; the D is unclear. This TCR was sampled from a young woman in good health and CMV-seronegative. Sequencing input: PBMCs. The CDR3 protein is CATSRDHYEQYF. In nucleotides, the CDR3 is TGTGCCACCAGCAGAGATCACTACGAGCAGTACTTC. Full variable domain (rest looked up from reference TRBV15 and TRBJ2-7): DAMVIQNPRYQVTQFGKPVTLSCSQTLNHNVMYWYQQKSSQAPKLLFHYYDKDFNNEADTPDNFQSRRPNTSFCFLDIRSPGLGDTAMYLCATSRDHYEQYFGPGTRLTVT.